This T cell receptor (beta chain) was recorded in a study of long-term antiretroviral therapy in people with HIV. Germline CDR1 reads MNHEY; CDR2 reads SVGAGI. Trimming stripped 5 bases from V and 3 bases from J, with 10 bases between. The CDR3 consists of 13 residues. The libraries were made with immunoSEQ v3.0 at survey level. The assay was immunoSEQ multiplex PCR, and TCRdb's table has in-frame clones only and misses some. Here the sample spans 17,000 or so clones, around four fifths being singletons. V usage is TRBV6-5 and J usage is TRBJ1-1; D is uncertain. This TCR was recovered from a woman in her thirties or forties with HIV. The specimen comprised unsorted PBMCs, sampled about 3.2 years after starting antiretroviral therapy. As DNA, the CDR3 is TGTGCCAGCAGTACCCGGACGGACACTGAAGCTTTCTTT. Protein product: CASSTRTDTEAFF.